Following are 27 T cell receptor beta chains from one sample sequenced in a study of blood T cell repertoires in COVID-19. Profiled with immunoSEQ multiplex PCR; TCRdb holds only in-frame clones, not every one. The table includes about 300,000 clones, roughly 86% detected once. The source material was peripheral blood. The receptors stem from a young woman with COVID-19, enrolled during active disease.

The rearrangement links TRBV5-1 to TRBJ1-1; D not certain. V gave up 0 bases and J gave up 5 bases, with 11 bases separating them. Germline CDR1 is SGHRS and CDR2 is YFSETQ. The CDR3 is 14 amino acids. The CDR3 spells CASSLAGSGTEAFF. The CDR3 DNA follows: TGCGCCAGCAGCTTGGCGGGGTCGGGAACTGAAGCTTTCTTT.

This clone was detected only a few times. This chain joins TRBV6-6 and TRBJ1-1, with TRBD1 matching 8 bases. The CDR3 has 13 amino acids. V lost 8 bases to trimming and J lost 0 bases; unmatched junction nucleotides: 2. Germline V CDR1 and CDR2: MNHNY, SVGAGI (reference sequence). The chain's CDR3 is CASGTGMNTEAFF. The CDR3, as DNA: TGTGCCAGCGGGACAGGTATGAACACTGAAGCTTTCTTT.

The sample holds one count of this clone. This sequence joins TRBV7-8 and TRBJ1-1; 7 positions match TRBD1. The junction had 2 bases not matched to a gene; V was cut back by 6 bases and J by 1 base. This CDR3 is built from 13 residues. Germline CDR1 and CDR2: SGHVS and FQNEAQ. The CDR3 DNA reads TGTGCCAGCAGGAGACAGGGGAACACTGAAGCTTTCTTT. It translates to CASRRQGNTEAFF.

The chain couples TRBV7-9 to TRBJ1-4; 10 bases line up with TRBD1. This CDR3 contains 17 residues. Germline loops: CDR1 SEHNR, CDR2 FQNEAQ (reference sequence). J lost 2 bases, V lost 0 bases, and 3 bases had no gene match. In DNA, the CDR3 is TGTGCCAGCAGCTTAGCGGGACAGGGGACGACTAATGAAAAACTGTTTTTT. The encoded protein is CASSLAGQGTTNEKLFF.

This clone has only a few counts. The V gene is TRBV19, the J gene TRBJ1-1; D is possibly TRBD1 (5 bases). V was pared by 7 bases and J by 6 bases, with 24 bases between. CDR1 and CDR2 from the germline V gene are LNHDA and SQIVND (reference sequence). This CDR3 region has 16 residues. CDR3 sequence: CASIVAGRNSGAEAFF. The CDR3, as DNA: TGTGCCAGTATAGTGGCCGGACGGAACTCGGGGGCTGAAGCTTTCTTT. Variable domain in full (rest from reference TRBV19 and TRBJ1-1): DGGITQSPKYLFRKEGQNVTLSCEQNLNHDAMYWYRQDPGQGLRLIYYSQIVNDFQKGDIAEGYSVSREKKESFPLTVTSAQKNPTAFYLCASIVAGRNSGAEAFFGQGTRLTVV.

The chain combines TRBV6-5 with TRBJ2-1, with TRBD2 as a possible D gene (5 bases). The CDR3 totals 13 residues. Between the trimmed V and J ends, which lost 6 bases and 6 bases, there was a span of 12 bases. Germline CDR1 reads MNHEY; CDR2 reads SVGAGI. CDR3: CASRPPGSNEQFF. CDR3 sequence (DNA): TGTGCCAGCAGGCCCCCGGGGTCCAATGAGCAGTTCTTC.

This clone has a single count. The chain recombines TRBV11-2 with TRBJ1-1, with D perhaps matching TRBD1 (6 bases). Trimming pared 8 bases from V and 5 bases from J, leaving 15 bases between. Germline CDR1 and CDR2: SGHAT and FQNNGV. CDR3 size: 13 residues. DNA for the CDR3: TGTGCCAGCTCCCCCGGGGGGCCAACTGAAGCTTTCTTT. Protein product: CASSPGGPTEAFF.

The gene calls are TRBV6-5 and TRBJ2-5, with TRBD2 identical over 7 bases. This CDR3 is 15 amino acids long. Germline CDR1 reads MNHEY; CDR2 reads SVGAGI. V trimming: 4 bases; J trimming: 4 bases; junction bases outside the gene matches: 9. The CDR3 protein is CASSSNQAGRETQYF. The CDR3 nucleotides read TGTGCCAGCAGTTCAAACCAAGCGGGGCGAGAGACCCAGTACTTC.

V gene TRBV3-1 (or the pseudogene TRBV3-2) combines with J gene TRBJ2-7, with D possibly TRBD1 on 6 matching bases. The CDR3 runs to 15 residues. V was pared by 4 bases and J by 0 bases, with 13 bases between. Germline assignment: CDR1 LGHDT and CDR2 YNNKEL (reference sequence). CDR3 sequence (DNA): TGTGCCAGCAGCCCCGGACAGAAACTCTCCTACGAGCAGTACTTC. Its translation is CASSPGQKLSYEQYF.

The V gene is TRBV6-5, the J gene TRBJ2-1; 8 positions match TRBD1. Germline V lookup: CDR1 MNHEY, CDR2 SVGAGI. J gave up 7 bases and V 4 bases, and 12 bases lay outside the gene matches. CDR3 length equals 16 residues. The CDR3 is CASSFYSQGALNEQFF. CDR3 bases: TGTGCCAGCAGTTTTTATTCCCAGGGGGCATTGAATGAGCAGTTCTTC.

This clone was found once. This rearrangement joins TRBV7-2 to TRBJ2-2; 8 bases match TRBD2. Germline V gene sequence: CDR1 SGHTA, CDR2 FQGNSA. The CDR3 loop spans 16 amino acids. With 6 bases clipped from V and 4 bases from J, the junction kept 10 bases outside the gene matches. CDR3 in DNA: TGTGCCAGCAGTTTCACGGGGGGGCTCGGCACCGGGGAGCTGTTTTTT. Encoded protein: CASSFTGGLGTGELFF.

As DNA, the CDR3 is TGTGCCAGCAGCTTAGGACCCGGGGCTAACTATGGCTACACCTTC. This gives the protein CASSLGPGANYGYTF. The V and J genes are TRBV7-9 and TRBJ1-2; D is uncertain. Germline V gives CDR1 SEHNR, CDR2 FQNEAQ (reference sequence). The V end was cut by 1 base, the J end by 0 bases, with 9 bases between. The CDR3 consists of 15 residues.

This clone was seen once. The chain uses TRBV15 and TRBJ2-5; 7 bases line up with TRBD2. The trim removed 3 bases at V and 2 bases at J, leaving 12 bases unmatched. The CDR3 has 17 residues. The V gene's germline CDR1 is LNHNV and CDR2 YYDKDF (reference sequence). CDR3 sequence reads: CATSRSTGGFFQETQYF. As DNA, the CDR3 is TGTGCCACCAGCAGGTCCACCGGGGGGTTCTTTCAAGAGACCCAGTACTTC.

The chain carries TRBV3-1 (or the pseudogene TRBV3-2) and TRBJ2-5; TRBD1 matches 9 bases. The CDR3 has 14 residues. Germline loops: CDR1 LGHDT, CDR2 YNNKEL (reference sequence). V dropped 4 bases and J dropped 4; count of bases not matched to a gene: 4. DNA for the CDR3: TGTGCCAGCAGCCGGGACAGGGTTTCAGAGACCCAGTACTTC. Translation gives CASSRDRVSETQYF.

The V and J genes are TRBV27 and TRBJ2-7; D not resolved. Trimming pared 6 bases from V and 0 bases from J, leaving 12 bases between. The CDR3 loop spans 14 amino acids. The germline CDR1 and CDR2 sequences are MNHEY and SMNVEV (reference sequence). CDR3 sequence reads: CASRSGLSSYEQYF. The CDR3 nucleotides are TGTGCCAGCAGATCGGGTCTCTCCTCCTACGAGCAGTACTTC.

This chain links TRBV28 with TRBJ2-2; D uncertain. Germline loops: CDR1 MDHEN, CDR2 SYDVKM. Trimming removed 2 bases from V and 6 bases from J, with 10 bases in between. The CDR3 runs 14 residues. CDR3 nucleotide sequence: TGTGCCAGCAGTTTACCCCCCCCCGCCGGGGAGCTGTTTTTT. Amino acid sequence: CASSLPPPAGELFF.

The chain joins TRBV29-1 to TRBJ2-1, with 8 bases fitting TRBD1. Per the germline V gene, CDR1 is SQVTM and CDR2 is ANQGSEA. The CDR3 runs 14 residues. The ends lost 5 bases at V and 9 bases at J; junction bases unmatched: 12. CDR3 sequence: CSVFPGQAFFEQFF. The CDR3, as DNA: TGCAGCGTTTTTCCGGGACAGGCGTTCTTTGAGCAGTTCTTC.

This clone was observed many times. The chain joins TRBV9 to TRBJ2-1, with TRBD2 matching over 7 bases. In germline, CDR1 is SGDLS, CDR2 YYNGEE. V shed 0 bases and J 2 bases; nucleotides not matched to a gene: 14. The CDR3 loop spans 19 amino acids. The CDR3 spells CASSVASGVAGEPYNEQFF. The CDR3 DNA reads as TGTGCCAGCAGCGTAGCTTCCGGCGTCGCGGGGGAGCCCTACAATGAGCAGTTCTTC.

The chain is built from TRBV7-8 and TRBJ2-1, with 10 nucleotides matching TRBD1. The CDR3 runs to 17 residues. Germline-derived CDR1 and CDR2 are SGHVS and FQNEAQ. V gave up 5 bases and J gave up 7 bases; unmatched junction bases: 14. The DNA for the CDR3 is TGTGCCAGCAGCCCGGGACAGGGGTATGGTTTTAGTAATGAGCAGTTCTTC. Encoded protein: CASSPGQGYGFSNEQFF.

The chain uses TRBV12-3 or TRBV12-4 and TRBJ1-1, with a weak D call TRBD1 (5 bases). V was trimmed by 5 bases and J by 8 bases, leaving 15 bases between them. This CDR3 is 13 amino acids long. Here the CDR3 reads CASSTPGQIEAFF. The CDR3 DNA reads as TGTGCCAGCAGTACCCCCGGACAAATCGAAGCTTTCTTT.

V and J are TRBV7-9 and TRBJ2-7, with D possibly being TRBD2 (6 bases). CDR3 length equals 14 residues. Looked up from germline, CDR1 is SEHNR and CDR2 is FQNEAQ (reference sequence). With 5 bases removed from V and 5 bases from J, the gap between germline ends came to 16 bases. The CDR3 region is CASSPGLPGHEQYV. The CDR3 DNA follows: TGTGCCAGCAGCCCGGGACTCCCTGGCCACGAGCAGTACGTC.

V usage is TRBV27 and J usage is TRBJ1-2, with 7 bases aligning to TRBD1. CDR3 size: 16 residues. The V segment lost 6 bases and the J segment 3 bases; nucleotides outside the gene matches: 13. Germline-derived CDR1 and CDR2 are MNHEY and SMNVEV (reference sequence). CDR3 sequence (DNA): TGTGCCAGCAGCCCCAGGTTCAGGGGGTCCCACTATGGCTACACCTTC. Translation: CASSPRFRGSHYGYTF.

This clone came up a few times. CDR3 loop: CASSDRWGGGTDTQYF. DNA of the CDR3: TGTGCCAGCAGCGATAGGTGGGGCGGTGGTACAGATACGCAGTATTTT. V usage is TRBV7-3 and J usage is TRBJ2-3; D is possibly TRBD1 (5 bases). The V end was cut by 5 bases, the J end by 3 bases, with 18 bases between. In germline, CDR1 is SGHTA, CDR2 FQGTGA. The CDR3 loop spans 16 amino acids.

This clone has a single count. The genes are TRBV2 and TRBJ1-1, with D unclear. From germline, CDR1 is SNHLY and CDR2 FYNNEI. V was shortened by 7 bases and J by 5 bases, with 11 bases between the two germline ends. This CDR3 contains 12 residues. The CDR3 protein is CASMREWTEAFF. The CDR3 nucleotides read TGTGCCAGCATGAGGGAATGGACTGAAGCTTTCTTT. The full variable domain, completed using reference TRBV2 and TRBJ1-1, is EPEVTQTPSHQVTQMGQEVILRCVPISNHLYFYWYRQILGQKVEFLVSFYNNEISEKSEIFDDQFSVERPDGSNFTLKIRSTKLEDSAMYFCASMREWTEAFFGQGTRLTVV.

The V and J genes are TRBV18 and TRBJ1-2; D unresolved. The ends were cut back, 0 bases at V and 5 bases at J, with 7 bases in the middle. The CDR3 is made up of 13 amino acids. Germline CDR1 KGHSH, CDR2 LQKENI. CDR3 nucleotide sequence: TGTGCCAGCTCACCACCGGACTCGTATGGCTACACCTTC. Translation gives CASSPPDSYGYTF.

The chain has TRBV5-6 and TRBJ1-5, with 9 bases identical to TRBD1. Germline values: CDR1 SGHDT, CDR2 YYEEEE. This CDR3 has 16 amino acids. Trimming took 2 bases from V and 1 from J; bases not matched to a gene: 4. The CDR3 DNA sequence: TGTGCCAGCAGCTTTACCGGGACAGGGAGCAATCAGCCCCAGCATTTT. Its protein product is CASSFTGTGSNQPQHF.

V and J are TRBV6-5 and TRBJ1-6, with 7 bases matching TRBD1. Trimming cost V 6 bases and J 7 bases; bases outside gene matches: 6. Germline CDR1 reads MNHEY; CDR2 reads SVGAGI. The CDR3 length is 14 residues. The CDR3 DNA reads TGTGCCAGCAGCCGGGACAGCTCCAATTCACCCCTCCACTTT. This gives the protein CASSRDSSNSPLHF.